This TCR beta chain was observed in a study of Ad26.COV2.S vaccination and SARS-CoV-2 variants. Study-wide context: A COV1001 Ad26.COV2.S trial-arm participant provided the sample. Participants got Ad26.COV2.S intramuscularly, once or twice 56 days apart.

Study-wide results and limits: People who got the vaccine had more spike-specific TCR breadth than people who got placebo. An underestimation of total T cell responses may have resulted from the TCR breadth and depth analyses.

The treatment: around 19 received Ad26.COV2.S at low or high dose, single or two shots; 5 received placebo; per-sample allocation not given. Sampling occurred on day 63 after the first vaccine or placebo injection. Clones were sequenced by immunoSEQ multiplex PCR, and TCRdb holds only the in-frame ones, with some missing. The sample has around 450,000 clones, about 93% seen once. On this clone: The target antigen is unknown.

The CDR3 spans 12 residues. CDR1 and CDR2 from the germline V gene are SNHLY and FYNNEI. V was cut by 8 bases and J by 0 bases, with 7 bases left in between. This sequence joins TRBV2 and TRBJ1-1; D uncertain. The receptor's source is a person aged 18-65 years who received the Ad26.COV2.S COVID-19 vaccine or a placebo. Sequencing used peripheral blood, obtained in a trial of Ad26.COV2.S vaccine versus placebo. The chain's CDR3 is CASGQMNTEAFF. In DNA, the CDR3 is TGTGCCAGCGGGCAGATGAACACTGAAGCTTTCTTT. The full variable domain, completed using reference TRBV2 and TRBJ1-1, is EPEVTQTPSHQVTQMGQEVILRCVPISNHLYFYWYRQILGQKVEFLVSFYNNEISEKSEIFDDQFSVERPDGSNFTLKIRSTKLEDSAMYFCASGQMNTEAFFGQGTRLTVV.